Listed below are T cell receptor beta chains from one sample, sequenced in a study of T-cell memory formation after mild COVID-19. TCRdb passed the 5' RACE reads through MiXCR, listing each CDR3 protein once. The sample records some 350,000 distinct CDR3 sequences, about a sixth being singletons. The sequencing input was PBMCs or a T cell subset sorted from them (not recorded which). These receptors all stem from a young man who had mild COVID-19 (a few samples of this study predate the infection). Cell type and time point are not known. CDR3s include the opening cysteine and the closing phenylalanine or tryptophan. D genes are given only for firm matches. Not every row has a clone size; where given, it reads once, few, many or a size class.

size	V	J	D	DNA	CDR3
few	TRBV7-6	TRBJ2-5	TRBD2	TGTGCCAGCAGCTTAGTTCCAGCGGGGGGTGGAGAGACCCAGTACTTC	CASSLVPAGGGETQYF
many	TRBV5-1	TRBJ1-1	.	TGCGCCAGCAGCTTGGCGGTGCGGACTGAAGCTTTCTTT	CASSLAVRTEAFF
few	TRBV28	TRBJ1-1	.	TGTGCCAGCAGCCCACCTTCTGGATCTGAAGCTTTCTTT	CASSPPSGSEAFF
many	TRBV5-1	TRBJ1-2	.	TGCGCCAGCAGCTTACGGGGGCCTCGATCGATAGAGGGTGGCTACACCTTC	CASSLRGPRSIEGGYTF
few	TRBV20-1	TRBJ1-5	TRBD1	TGCAGTGCAGAGCAGGGGGGAAGCAATCAGAAAAAGCATTTT	CSAEQGGSNQKKHF
many	TRBV27	TRBJ2-5	.	TGTGCCAGCAGTGAACAGGGAGAGACCCAGTACTTC	CASSEQGETQYF
few	TRBV5-5	TRBJ1-6	TRBD1	TGTGCCAGCAGCTTGGCGGGACAGGGATGGTCACCCCTCCACTTT	CASSLAGQGWSPLHF
.	TRBV5-1	TRBJ2-5	.	TGCGCCAGCAGCGCGGGACAACAGACCCAGTACTTC	CASSAGQQTQYF
few	TRBV3-1	TRBJ2-5	TRBD2	TGTGCCAGCAGCCAAGAGACTAGCGGGGAAGAGACCCAGTACTTC	CASSQETSGEETQYF
many	TRBV20-1	TRBJ2-3	.	TGCAGTGCCGCTAGGGCGGTAATCACAGATACGCAGTATTTT	CSAARAVITDTQYF
few	TRBV7-8	TRBJ2-1	TRBD1	TGTGCCAGCAGAATCGGACAGGCGGCTATTTACAATGAGCAGTTCTTC	CASRIGQAAIYNEQFF
few	TRBV28	TRBJ2-4	.	TGTGCCAGCAAAGAGGGGAACATTCAGTACTTC	CASKEGNIQYF
.	TRBV7-2	TRBJ2-1	TRBD2	TGTGCCAGCAGCCCCATAGCGGGGGCGCAGTTGGGGCAGTTCTTC	CASSPIAGAQLGQFF
few	TRBV28	TRBJ2-3	.	TGTGCCAGCACCCCGGGTTCCACAGATACGCAGTATTTT	CASTPGSTDTQYF
many	TRBV7-8	TRBJ2-2	.	TGTGCCAGCAGCTTACTGGGCTTAAACACCGGGGAGCTGTTTTTT	CASSLLGLNTGELFF
few	TRBV7-3	TRBJ2-2	.	TGTGCCAGCAGCTTAGGTTTCACCGGGGAGCTGTTTTTT	CASSLGFTGELFF
.	TRBV4-1	TRBJ2-2	.	TGCGCCAGCAGCCCCTCCCGGCCCGGGGAGCTGTTTTTT	CASSPSRPGELFF
few	TRBV7-6	TRBJ2-3	.	TGTGCCAGCAGCTCCGGTTACGGACATAGCACAGATACGCAGTATTTT	CASSSGYGHSTDTQYF
.	TRBV7-6	TRBJ2-1	.	TGTGCCAGCAGCTTAGGGGCCCCGGCTGAGCAGTTCTTC	CASSLGAPAEQFF
.	TRBV7-8	TRBJ2-2	.	TGTGCCAGCAGCTACCCAAGTGGGCCTCCCTCGGACGGGGAGCTGTTTTTT	CASSYPSGPPSDGELFF
few	TRBV12-3/TRBV12-4	TRBJ2-3	.	TGTGCCAGCACCCCCGGGACCGGCCCAAATACGCAGTATTTT	CASTPGTGPNTQYF
few	TRBV6-1	TRBJ2-7	.	TGTGCCAGCAGTGAAGGCAGGGGCAACTCCTACGAGCAGTACTTC	CASSEGRGNSYEQYF
.	TRBV2	TRBJ1-3	.	TGTGCCAGCAAGGGGGTTTATGGAAACACCATATATTTT	CASKGVYGNTIYF
few	TRBV4-2	TRBJ2-1	.	TGTGCCAGCAGCCTATCCGGGACTTCCTACAATGAGCAGTTCTTC	CASSLSGTSYNEQFF
.	TRBV20-1	TRBJ1-3	.	TGCAGTGCTAGAGATTCGTACAGGGTCTCTGGAAACACCATATATTTT	CSARDSYRVSGNTIYF
many	TRBV12-3/TRBV12-4	TRBJ2-1	TRBD1	TGTGCCAGCAGTTCAGGGACAGTGGCGTTCTTC	CASSSGTVAFF
many	TRBV4-1	TRBJ2-7	TRBD1	TGCGCCAGCAGCCCCTGGGACAGGTCTCGCGAGCAGTACTTC	CASSPWDRSREQYF
.	TRBV11-2	TRBJ2-7	.	TGTGCCAGCAGCTTTTTTCCCGGGGTCGCATACGAGCAGTACTTC	CASSFFPGVAYEQYF
.	TRBV4-3	TRBJ1-1	.	TGCGCCAGCAGCCAAGATTGGGGATCGGCTTTCTTT	CASSQDWGSAFF
many	TRBV6-2/TRBV6-3	TRBJ2-7	.	TGTGCCAGCAGTTACGCAGGGGGACTCTACGAGCAGTACTTC	CASSYAGGLYEQYF
.	TRBV12-3/TRBV12-4	TRBJ2-3	TRBD2	TGTGCCAGCAGAACCCGAGCCGGGGGGGCAGATACGCAGTATTTT	CASRTRAGGADTQYF
few	TRBV12-3/TRBV12-4	TRBJ2-5	.	TGTGCCAGCAGTTCCCCCCAGCAGGCCCAGTACTTC	CASSSPQQAQYF
.	TRBV20-1	TRBJ2-1	TRBD2	TGCAGTGCTAGCCGTGGGGCGGGGGGGCTGAGCAATGAGCAGTTCTTC	CSASRGAGGLSNEQFF
many	TRBV4-2	TRBJ2-2	TRBD1	TGTGCCAGCAGCCAGGGGACAGGGGTCACCGGGGAGCTGTTTTTT	CASSQGTGVTGELFF
.	TRBV5-1	TRBJ1-1	TRBD1	TGCGCCAGCAGCTTGGTGCAGGGGGGTGACACTGAAGCTTTCTTT	CASSLVQGGDTEAFF
few	TRBV4-3	TRBJ2-7	TRBD1	TGCGCCAGCAGGTACGGGACAGGCGCCTCCTACGAGCAGTACTTC	CASRYGTGASYEQYF
.	TRBV4-2	TRBJ1-1	TRBD1	TGTGCCAGCAGCCACCCAGGACAGGGGCCCGAAGCTTTCTTT	CASSHPGQGPEAFF
many	TRBV20-1	TRBJ2-4	.	TGCAGTGCTAGAGTCCCAGGGGTTAGAGACATTCAGTACTTC	CSARVPGVRDIQYF
.	TRBV6-1	TRBJ1-2	.	TGTGCCAGCAGCGGGGGGGACCGCTACTATGGCTACACCTTC	CASSGGDRYYGYTF
many	TRBV9	TRBJ2-3	.	TGTGCCAGCAGCTACCCCCAGCCTACGCAGTATTTT	CASSYPQPTQYF
many	TRBV12-3/TRBV12-4	TRBJ1-5	.	TGTGCCAGCAGTGGCGGATGGGGGGATCAGCCCCAGCATTTT	CASSGGWGDQPQHF
few	TRBV4-3	TRBJ2-1	.	TGCGCCAGCAGCCACGGGGGTGACAATGAGCAGTTCTTC	CASSHGGDNEQFF
.	TRBV9	TRBJ1-1	.	TGTGCCAGCAGCGTAACGGGCGGGGGCACTGAAGCTTTCTTT	CASSVTGGGTEAFF
.	TRBV4-3	TRBJ1-1	.	TGCGCCAGCAGCCAAGATAGTGGGGCACTGGAAGCTTTCTTT	CASSQDSGALEAFF
.	TRBV10-3	TRBJ2-1	.	TGTGCCATCAAGGGGGACTACAATGAGCAGTTCTTC	CAIKGDYNEQFF
few	TRBV5-1	TRBJ2-4	TRBD1	TGCGCCAGCAGCTTGACCAGGGGGAACATTCAGTACTTC	CASSLTRGNIQYF
few	TRBV18	TRBJ1-2	.	TGTGCCAGCTCTCTATCCGGCAGGGGCTATGGCTACACCTTC	CASSLSGRGYGYTF
few	TRBV6-5	TRBJ2-7	.	TGTGCCAGCAGTTTCGCCGGGATCCTATCCCAGCAGTACTTC	CASSFAGILSQQYF
few	TRBV7-2	TRBJ2-1	TRBD2	TGTGCCAGCAGCTTAGCCCCGACTAGCGGGGGGGCTATGGGTGAGCAGTTCTTC	CASSLAPTSGGAMGEQFF
many	TRBV20-1	TRBJ2-5	.	TGCAGTGCTAGACTAGTTTCGGAGACCCAGTACTTC	CSARLVSETQYF
few	TRBV4-2	TRBJ2-1	.	TGTGCCAGCAGCCAAGAGCCGCCGCGGGCGGAGCGGTTCTTC	CASSQEPPRAERFF
.	TRBV6-5	TRBJ1-4	TRBD1	TGTGCCAGCAGCCCCGGGACAGGAGGCACTAATGAAAAACTGTTTTTT	CASSPGTGGTNEKLFF
few	TRBV5-6	TRBJ1-4	.	TGTGCCAGCAGCCTCCCCCCTGGAGAAAAACTGTTTTTT	CASSLPPGEKLFF